What follows describes a single TCR beta chain. Its binding antigen is unknown. Per-nucleotide qualities are absent, and no much larger clonotype sits a single base away. The data originate from a study of beta chain features in type 1 diabetes listed by TCRdb under 2018. In the study overall: Mean age, gender distribution, total cell number and subset yield did not differ between patients and healthy donors. Regulatory and stem cell-like memory subsets were obtained from only 8 patients and about eight healthy donors, while naive and central memory subsets were obtained from all 30 or so donors. A total of about 100,000,000 sorted cells were examined across all samples, and RNA yield correlated strongly with the number of cells per subset. In the study, recently diagnosed type 1 diabetes patients and matched healthy donors were compared on the TCRB repertoires of their sorted circulating CD4+ T cell subsets.

The entire isolated RNA was reverse transcribed using the High Capacity cDNA Reverse Transcription Kit, and thus expressed TCRB transcripts were sequenced. Naive, central memory and regulatory T cell samples underwent deep immunoSEQ sequencing, averaging about 3.57 million total reads per sample. Sorted cells were lysed in RLT buffer and RNA was extracted with DNase-treated RNeasy Micro or Mini kits, depending on cell number. To prevent cross-contamination, every cell subset was processed on its own, while patient and healthy donor samples were processed together. The immunoSEQ multiplex PCR was used to amplify TCRB sequences from cDNA, yielding 87-bp fragments that span the CDR3 region. Amplicons were sequenced on the Illumina HiSeq platform. The paper's processing steps were these. PCR bias was computationally corrected using synthetic template baselines, reads within Hamming distance 2 were collapsed, and singletons that could not be merged were discarded. Reads were aligned against IMGT to assign V, D and J genes, CDR3 length and insertions or deletions at six rearrangement sites. Within each subset, clonotype counts were normalized to the number of sorted cells before true diversity and Gini coefficients were calculated with the tcR R package. The overlap coefficient, calculated on TCRB nucleotide sequences, was used to quantify repertoire sharing. Out-of-frame TCRB sequences from naive cells were analyzed as a proxy for the pre-selection repertoire. TCRdb provides this immuneACCESS table in a form limited to in-frame rearrangements. Some clones are lacking; in checked studies, under half of them reflect an unresolved V gene, and why the rest are absent is not known. The V and J calls and clone size come from that table; D and trimming were worked out from the DNA. Here the sample has roughly 610,000 clones; about 14% occur a single time. The ten top clones hold about 0.097% of the sample.

A single peripheral blood draw of approximately 120 mL on average was collected from each donor into heparinised tubes. A BD FACSAria II and a panel including CD45RO, CCR7, CD25, CD127, CD95 and CD27 were used to sort naive, central memory, regulatory and stem cell-like memory CD4+ T cells. A purity above 95% was achieved for all sorted populations. Right away, PBMCs were isolated by Lymphoprep density gradient centrifugation and were stained directly, with no culture step. Samples were stained and sorted in pairs, with one healthy donor and one patient per experiment, so that batch effects were minimized. V drops 11 bases and J drops 1 base, leaving 14 bases in between. From a lookup of the germline V gene (reference sequence), CDR1 and CDR2 are SEHNR and FQNEAQ. From the cysteine through the phenylalanine, the CDR3 covers 13 amino acids. This entry keeps only the CDR3 DNA: 39 bases, framed from base 1.

Here is what the overall study found, with its caveats: In all four CD4+ subsets, TCRB CDR3 length was moderately but significantly shorter in type 1 diabetes patients. Because cDNA was sequenced instead of genomic DNA, activated cells with high expression could be over-represented, although the groups did not differ in activation or CD3 levels. PCR may preferentially amplify shorter templates, but because patient and control samples were amplified and corrected together, any resulting skew would affect both groups equally. Patients with type 1 diabetes made fewer insertions and deleted more nucleotides at VDJ recombination sites, implying thymic rearrangement abnormalities. HLA sub-analyses involved small numbers of individuals, so any influence of HLA type on TCRB rearrangement remained unresolved. The naive, central memory and regulatory TCRB repertoires appeared to resemble one another more closely among patients than among healthy donors.

The sequence was obtained from a man between 18 and 29 years old in good health. Recombination joined TRBV7-9 with TRBJ2-5, with the D gene too uncertain to name. Sample: naive CD4+ T cells from blood. Read against the paper, the sample's cell subset or site label means: true naive CD4+ T cells. The CDR3 region reads CAGNAGSQETQYF. The bases are TGTGCCGGCAATGCAGGAAGCCAAGAGACCCAGTACTTC.